These T cell receptor beta chains were read from a single sample in a study of blood T cell repertoires in COVID-19. Clones were sequenced by immunoSEQ multiplex PCR, and TCRdb holds only the in-frame ones, with some missing. The table lists approximately 160,000 clones, almost 85% of them singletons. Source material: peripheral blood. These receptors came from a man younger than 35 with active or convalescent COVID-19. Both conserved end residues are part of each CDR3. The order of the fields is CDR3 DNA, CDR3 protein, J gene, clone size, V gene, D gene. D genes are given only for firm matches. The listing skips clone size in some rows; elsewhere it reads once, few, many or a size class.

CDR3nt: TGTGCCAGCAGCAGACTAGCGGGAGGGGGCACAGATACGCAGTATTTT
CDR3aa: CASSRLAGGGTDTQYF
j_gene: TRBJ2-3
abundance: once
v_gene: TRBV11-2
d_gene: TRBD2

CDR3nt: TGTGCCAGCTCTGGGACTGTGGGGGCCTACGAGCAGTACTTC
CDR3aa: CASSGTVGAYEQYF
j_gene: TRBJ2-7
abundance: many
v_gene: TRBV18
d_gene: .

CDR3nt: TGCGCCAGCAGCCCGGGGGAGGGTTTATCAAATTCACCCCTCCACTTT
CDR3aa: CASSPGEGLSNSPLHF
j_gene: TRBJ1-6
abundance: .
v_gene: TRBV5-1
d_gene: .

CDR3nt: TGCGCCAGCAGCCAAGATCGACTGGGACATACTAAAGAGACCCAGTACTTC
CDR3aa: CASSQDRLGHTKETQYF
j_gene: TRBJ2-5
abundance: .
v_gene: TRBV4-1
d_gene: .

CDR3nt: TGTGCCAGCAGCCAAGATATGGGACTAGTCCGACTATACAATGAGCAGTTCTTC
CDR3aa: CASSQDMGLVRLYNEQFF
j_gene: TRBJ2-1
abundance: .
v_gene: TRBV4-2
d_gene: TRBD2

CDR3nt: TGTGCCAGCAGCTTCCGGACTAGCCCCATCTGGACGCAGTATTTT
CDR3aa: CASSFRTSPIWTQYF
j_gene: TRBJ2-3
abundance: .
v_gene: TRBV11-2
d_gene: TRBD2

CDR3nt: TGTGCCAGCAGTCTCGACGGGAGCTCTGGAAACACCATATATTTT
CDR3aa: CASSLDGSSGNTIYF
j_gene: TRBJ1-3
abundance: .
v_gene: TRBV6-5
d_gene: .

CDR3nt: TGTGCCAGCGCCCCGTGGCTAGCGGGGGGGCCTAACACCGGGGAGCTGTTTTTT
CDR3aa: CASAPWLAGGPNTGELFF
j_gene: TRBJ2-2
abundance: .
v_gene: TRBV7-9
d_gene: TRBD2

CDR3nt: TGTGCCAGCCGGGGTGCCCAGGAGACCCAGTACTTC
CDR3aa: CASRGAQETQYF
j_gene: TRBJ2-5
abundance: .
v_gene: TRBV12-3/TRBV12-4
d_gene: .

CDR3nt: TGTGCCAGCAGCTTAGGACAAATGAACACTGAAGCTTTCTTT
CDR3aa: CASSLGQMNTEAFF
j_gene: TRBJ1-1
abundance: .
v_gene: TRBV5-8
d_gene: .

CDR3nt: TGCGCCAGCAGCTTGGATACCGGGGGCTATGGCTACACCTTC
CDR3aa: CASSLDTGGYGYTF
j_gene: TRBJ1-2
abundance: .
v_gene: TRBV5-1
d_gene: .

CDR3nt: TGTGCCAGCAGCCCCGGGACAGGGGCCACAGATACGCAGTATTTT
CDR3aa: CASSPGTGATDTQYF
j_gene: TRBJ2-3
abundance: .
v_gene: TRBV7-2
d_gene: TRBD1

CDR3nt: TGTGCCAGCAGCTTAGGAGCAGGTGATTCCTACGAGCAGTACTTC
CDR3aa: CASSLGAGDSYEQYF
j_gene: TRBJ2-7
abundance: .
v_gene: TRBV11-2
d_gene: .

CDR3nt: TGCGCCAGCAGCCCCCGGGGACACGCGGGGGGGAGTTCCTACAATGAGCAGTTCTTC
CDR3aa: CASSPRGHAGGSSYNEQFF
j_gene: TRBJ2-1
abundance: .
v_gene: TRBV4-1
d_gene: TRBD2

CDR3nt: TGTGCCAGAGGACAGGCGGCTAACTATGGCTACACCTTC
CDR3aa: CARGQAANYGYTF
j_gene: TRBJ1-2
abundance: few
v_gene: TRBV2
d_gene: TRBD1

CDR3nt: TGTGCCAGCAGCAGTACAGGGGGCGAGCAGTACTTC
CDR3aa: CASSSTGGEQYF
j_gene: TRBJ2-7
abundance: .
v_gene: TRBV3-1/TRBV3-2
d_gene: TRBD1

CDR3nt: TGTGCCACCAGTACAGGGGCGAATCAGCCCCAGCATTTT
CDR3aa: CATSTGANQPQHF
j_gene: TRBJ1-5
abundance: .
v_gene: TRBV24-1
d_gene: TRBD1

CDR3nt: TGCGCCAGCAACCTAGACAGGGCCCCAGGTACGCAGTATTTT
CDR3aa: CASNLDRAPGTQYF
j_gene: TRBJ2-3
abundance: .
v_gene: TRBV5-1
d_gene: TRBD1

CDR3nt: TGCAGCGTTAAACTAGCGGGTAACAATGAGCAGTTCTTC
CDR3aa: CSVKLAGNNEQFF
j_gene: TRBJ2-1
abundance: .
v_gene: TRBV29-1
d_gene: TRBD2

CDR3nt: TGCGCCAGCAGCTTGGAGTCTAGCCGACAGGATAGGCAGTACTTC
CDR3aa: CASSLESSRQDRQYF
j_gene: TRBJ2-4
abundance: once
v_gene: TRBV5-1
d_gene: .

CDR3nt: TGTGCCAGCTCACGTAAAACAGGGGGCGATGGCTACACCTTC
CDR3aa: CASSRKTGGDGYTF
j_gene: TRBJ1-2
abundance: .
v_gene: TRBV6-5
d_gene: TRBD1

CDR3nt: TGTGCCAGCAGCTTAGCCGGGGCTAGCGGCCTCCAAGAGACCCAGTACTTC
CDR3aa: CASSLAGASGLQETQYF
j_gene: TRBJ2-5
abundance: .
v_gene: TRBV7-9
d_gene: TRBD2

CDR3nt: TGTGCCAGCAGCTCCACAGGGTTCTCACCCCTCCACTTT
CDR3aa: CASSSTGFSPLHF
j_gene: TRBJ1-6
abundance: .
v_gene: TRBV7-3
d_gene: .

CDR3nt: TGTGCCAGCAGCTCCGGACTAGCGGTGTTGGGCACAGATACGCAGTATTTT
CDR3aa: CASSSGLAVLGTDTQYF
j_gene: TRBJ2-3
abundance: .
v_gene: TRBV7-3
d_gene: TRBD2

CDR3nt: TGCGCCAGCAGCTTGGACTTGAATACGCAGTATTTT
CDR3aa: CASSLDLNTQYF
j_gene: TRBJ2-3
abundance: .
v_gene: TRBV5-1
d_gene: .

CDR3nt: TGTGCCAGTAGTATAAGGACAGGGAACAGTTATGGCTACACCTTC
CDR3aa: CASSIRTGNSYGYTF
j_gene: TRBJ1-2
abundance: few
v_gene: TRBV19
d_gene: TRBD1

CDR3nt: TGTGCCAGCAGTTCCCAGGGGGAGGTCCCTTACAATGAGCAGTTCTTC
CDR3aa: CASSSQGEVPYNEQFF
j_gene: TRBJ2-1
abundance: .
v_gene: TRBV6-6
d_gene: .

CDR3nt: TGCGCCAGCAGCCGGGACAACGGAAATGAGCAGTTCTTC
CDR3aa: CASSRDNGNEQFF
j_gene: TRBJ2-1
abundance: .
v_gene: TRBV5-1
d_gene: .

CDR3nt: TGTGCCAGCAGCTTAGACTACACCGGGGAGCTGTTTTTT
CDR3aa: CASSLDYTGELFF
j_gene: TRBJ2-2
abundance: .
v_gene: TRBV5-4
d_gene: .

CDR3nt: TGTGCCAGCAGCGTAAGGCCGACTAGCGGGGTGTCAGATACGCAGTATTTT
CDR3aa: CASSVRPTSGVSDTQYF
j_gene: TRBJ2-3
abundance: .
v_gene: TRBV9
d_gene: TRBD2

CDR3nt: TGCGCCACCCGGGTAGCGGGTACCTCCTACGAGCAGTACTTC
CDR3aa: CATRVAGTSYEQYF
j_gene: TRBJ2-7
abundance: .
v_gene: TRBV5-1
d_gene: TRBD2

CDR3nt: TGTGCCAGCAGCTTAGTGTTCAGGGTTTGCAATCAGCCCCAGCATTTT
CDR3aa: CASSLVFRVCNQPQHF
j_gene: TRBJ1-5
abundance: .
v_gene: TRBV7-4
d_gene: .

CDR3nt: TGTGCCAGCAGCCAAGACGGGACAGGGAGCTACAATGAGCAGTTCTTC
CDR3aa: CASSQDGTGSYNEQFF
j_gene: TRBJ2-1
abundance: .
v_gene: TRBV3-1/TRBV3-2
d_gene: TRBD1

CDR3nt: TGTGCCACCAAGCGACAGGGTTGGGGCGAGCAGTACTTC
CDR3aa: CATKRQGWGEQYF
j_gene: TRBJ2-7
abundance: .
v_gene: TRBV6-5
d_gene: TRBD1

CDR3nt: TGTGCCTGGATACGCGGGAGTCAGGCAGGAACGCAGTATTTT
CDR3aa: CAWIRGSQAGTQYF
j_gene: TRBJ2-3
abundance: once
v_gene: TRBV30
d_gene: TRBD2

CDR3nt: TGTGCCAGTAGTATTGGACAGGGCCGCAATCAGCCCCAGCATTTT
CDR3aa: CASSIGQGRNQPQHF
j_gene: TRBJ1-5
abundance: .
v_gene: TRBV19
d_gene: TRBD1

CDR3nt: TGTGCCTGGAGTGCTCCGTCGACAGGGGGAAACTATGGCTACACCTTC
CDR3aa: CAWSAPSTGGNYGYTF
j_gene: TRBJ1-2
abundance: .
v_gene: TRBV30
d_gene: TRBD1